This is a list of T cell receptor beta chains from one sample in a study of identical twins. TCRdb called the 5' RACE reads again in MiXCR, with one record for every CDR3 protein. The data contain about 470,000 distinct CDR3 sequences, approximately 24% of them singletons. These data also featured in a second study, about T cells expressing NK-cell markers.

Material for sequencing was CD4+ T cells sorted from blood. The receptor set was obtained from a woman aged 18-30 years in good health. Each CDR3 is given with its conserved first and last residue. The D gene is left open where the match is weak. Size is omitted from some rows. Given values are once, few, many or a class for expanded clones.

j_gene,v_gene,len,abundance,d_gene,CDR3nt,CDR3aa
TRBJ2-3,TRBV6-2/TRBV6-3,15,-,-,TGTGCCAGCAGTTACTCTTGGGGTAACACAGATACGCAGTATTTT,CASSYSWGNTDTQYF
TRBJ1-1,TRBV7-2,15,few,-,TGTGCCAGCAGGCCACGAGCGGGAATGAACACTGAAGCTTTCTTT,CASRPRAGMNTEAFF
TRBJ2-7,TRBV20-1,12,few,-,TGCAATGCCTTGACACCTGACTACGAGCAGTACTTC,CNALTPDYEQYF
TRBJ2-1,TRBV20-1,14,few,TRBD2,TGCAGTGCTCAAAAGAGCGGGAGTCAGAATGAGCAGTTCTTC,CSAQKSGSQNEQFF
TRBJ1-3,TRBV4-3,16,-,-,TGCGCCAGCAGCCAATCCCCTCCGGGGGGTGGAAACACCATATATTTT,CASSQSPPGGGNTIYF
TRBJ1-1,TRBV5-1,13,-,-,TGCGCCAGCAGCTTGGCCCCCAGGAATGAAGCTTTCTTT,CASSLAPRNEAFF
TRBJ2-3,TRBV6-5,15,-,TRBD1,TGTGCCAGCAGTTCCGCACAGGGGGCGAGAGATACGCAGTATTTT,CASSSAQGARDTQYF
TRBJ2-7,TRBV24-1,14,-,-,TGTGCCACCAGTGATCTGAGGGGCACGCGGCAGCAGTACTTC,CATSDLRGTRQQYF
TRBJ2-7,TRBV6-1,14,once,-,TGTGCCAGCAAAAGACAGCAATTGACCTACGAGCAGTACTTC,CASKRQQLTYEQYF
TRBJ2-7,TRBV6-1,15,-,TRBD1,TGTGCCAGCAGTCGCGTGGGACAGGGGTCCTACGAGCAGTACTTC,CASSRVGQGSYEQYF
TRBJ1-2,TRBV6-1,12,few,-,TGTGCCAGCAGTGCCAGGGTTCTTGGCTACACCTTC,CASSARVLGYTF
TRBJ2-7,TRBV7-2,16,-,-,TGTGCCAGCAGCTTAGCGGCGGGACGGACCTCCTACGAGCAGTACTTC,CASSLAAGRTSYEQYF
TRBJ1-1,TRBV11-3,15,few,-,TGTGCCAGCAGCTCCCGACAGATCATGAACACTGAAGCTTTCTTT,CASSSRQIMNTEAFF
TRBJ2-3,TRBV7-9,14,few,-,TGTGCCAGCAGCCAGGGACTTAACACAGATACGCAGTATTTT,CASSQGLNTDTQYF
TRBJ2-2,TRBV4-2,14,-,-,TGTGCCAGCAGCCAAGATCCGGAGGCCGGGGAGCTGTTTTTT,CASSQDPEAGELFF
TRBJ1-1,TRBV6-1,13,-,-,TGTGCCACCAAATCGACAGGGAACACTGAAGCTTTCTTT,CATKSTGNTEAFF
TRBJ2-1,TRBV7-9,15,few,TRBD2,TGTGCCAGCATCCAGTGGGGGGAGGGCGTCAATGAGCAGTTCTTC,CASIQWGEGVNEQFF
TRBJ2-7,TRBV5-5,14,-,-,TGTGCCAGCAGCTTATTTCGCAGGGCTGACGAGCAGTACTTC,CASSLFRRADEQYF
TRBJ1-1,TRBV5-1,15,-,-,TGCGCCAGCAGTTGGGGGTATCTAGGGAACACTGAAGCTTTCTTT,CASSWGYLGNTEAFF
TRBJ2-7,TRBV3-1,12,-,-,TGTGCCAGCAGCCAATCAAACTACGAGCAGTACTTC,CASSQSNYEQYF
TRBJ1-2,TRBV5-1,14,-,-,TGCGCCAGCAGCTTGGACGAGGGGCGAGGAGGCTACACCTTC,CASSLDEGRGGYTF
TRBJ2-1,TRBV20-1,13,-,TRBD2,TGCAGTGCTAGCGGGAGGCCAGGGAATGAGCAGTTCTTC,CSASGRPGNEQFF
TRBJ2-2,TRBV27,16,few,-,TGTGCCAGCAGTTTCCGGTCGCTTGCGAACACCGGGGAGCTGTTTTTT,CASSFRSLANTGELFF
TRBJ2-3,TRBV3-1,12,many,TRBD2,TGTGCCAGCAGGCGGGGGGCAGATACGCAGTATTTT,CASRRGADTQYF
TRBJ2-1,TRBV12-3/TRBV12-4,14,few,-,TGTGCCAGCACCCCCGAAATGGTAAAGCGCGAGCAGTTCTTC,CASTPEMVKREQFF
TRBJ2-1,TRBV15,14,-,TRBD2,TGTGCCACCGGCCGACTAGCGGGAGACAATGAGCAGTTCTTC,CATGRLAGDNEQFF
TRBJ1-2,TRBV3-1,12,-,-,TGTGCCAGCAGCCAAGAAAGCAGGGGCTACACCTTC,CASSQESRGYTF
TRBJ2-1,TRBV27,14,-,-,TGTGCCAGCAGAAACGGTCGCTCCTACAATGAGCAGTTCTTC,CASRNGRSYNEQFF
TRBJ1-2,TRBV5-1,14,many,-,TGCGCCAGCAGCACCGGACAGAGGAACTATGGCTACACCTTC,CASSTGQRNYGYTF
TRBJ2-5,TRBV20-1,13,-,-,TGCAGTGCTAGTAACCCCGGGGGTGAGACCCAGTACTTC,CSASNPGGETQYF
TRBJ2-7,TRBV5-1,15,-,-,TGCGCCAGCAGCTTGAGCACGGGCAGGGAATACGAGCAGTACTTC,CASSLSTGREYEQYF